The 31 T cell receptor beta chains presented below share a single source sample, sequenced in a study of beta chain features in type 1 diabetes. Study results and limitations: Among patients with Type 1 diabetes, TCRB CDR3s were moderately but significantly shorter in every one of the four CD4+ subsets.

Every bit of the isolated RNA underwent reverse transcription, so sequencing read expressed TCRB transcripts. Assay used: immunoSEQ multiplex PCR; TCRdb lists only in-frame clones, some missing. This repertoire shows over 650,000 clones, more than 12% found once; its top ten account for approximately 0.042%. These receptors' targets are unknown. The sequencing sample was made of naive CD4+ T cells from blood. These receptor sequences come from a man aged 18 to 35 with type 1 diabetes.

The genes are TRBV7-9 and TRBJ2-7; tentatively, D is TRBD1 (5 bases). Trimming left V 1 base short and J 4 bases short, with 14 bases between. This CDR3 has 15 residues. The V gene's germline CDR1 is SEHNR and CDR2 FQNEAQ (reference sequence). CDR3 nucleotides: TGTGCCAGCAGCTTAGTGGAAGGGGCGTCGTACGAGCAGTACTTC. As protein: CASSLVEGASYEQYF.

This chain joins TRBV7-2 and TRBJ2-1; D unclear. The CDR3 spans 15 residues. Germline CDR1 SGHTA, CDR2 FQGNSA. Deletions cut 0 bases from V and 2 bases from J, with 8 bases between. The CDR3 sequence is CASSLAVVAYNEQFF. Written as DNA, the CDR3 is TGTGCCAGCAGCTTAGCGGTGGTGGCCTACAATGAGCAGTTCTTC.

The sample holds a few counts of this clone. The J gene is TRBJ2-7, the V gene TRBV18; 9 positions agree with TRBD1. V was pared by 4 bases and J by 3 bases, with 10 bases of the junction left unmatched. Germline V CDR1 and CDR2: KGHSH, LQKENI. CDR3 length: 16 amino acids. The CDR3 DNA sequence: TGTGCCAGCTCACTTGGCGGGACAGGGACGGACTACGAGCAGTACTTC. It codes for CASSLGGTGTDYEQYF.

The V call is TRBV29-1, the J call TRBJ2-7, with TRBD1 as a possible D gene (5 bases). The CDR3 covers 13 residues. The germline V gene has CDR1 SQVTM and CDR2 ANQGSEA. V lost 4 bases, J lost 2 bases, and 12 bases lay in between. The CDR3 reads CSVAPGNPYEQYF. The DNA of the CDR3 is TGCAGCGTTGCCCCAGGGAATCCCTACGAGCAGTACTTC.

This chain connects TRBV6-1 to TRBJ1-1; tentatively, D is TRBD1 (5 bases). Germline V gene data show CDR1 as MNHNS and CDR2 as SASEGT. Trimming took 5 bases from V and 0 from J, leaving 7 bases between them. The CDR3 covers 13 residues. CDR3 DNA sequence: TGTGCCAGCAGTTGGACACTGAACACTGAAGCTTTCTTT. It specifies CASSWTLNTEAFF.

This clone was seen once. The V and J genes are TRBV28 and TRBJ1-2; a possible D gene is TRBD1 (5 bases). This CDR3 spans 15 amino acids. Germline CDR1 is MDHEN and CDR2 is SYDVKM. The germline V and J ends were trimmed by 6 bases and 4 bases, with 18 bases remaining between them. The CDR3, as DNA: TGTGCCAGCAGCGCCTGGGACTTGGCCATCTATGGCTACACCTTC. This codes for CASSAWDLAIYGYTF.

V and J are TRBV15 and TRBJ2-3; 10 bases map to TRBD2. The V gene end was trimmed by 4 bases and the J gene end by 7 bases; junction bases not matched to a gene: 8. The germline V gene has CDR1 LNHNV and CDR2 YYDKDF (reference sequence). This CDR3 has 15 residues. The CDR3 protein is CATSKPTSGKNTQYF. In DNA form, the CDR3 reads TGTGCCACCAGCAAACCAACTAGCGGGAAGAATACGCAGTATTTT.

The chain recombines TRBV5-1 with TRBJ2-2; perhaps TRBD1 as D (5 bases). This CDR3 comprises 15 residues. Germline V gives CDR1 SGHRS, CDR2 YFSETQ. V lost 4 bases and J lost 7, with 17 bases in between. CDR3 amino acids: CASSPTSGIGGELFF. The CDR3 coding sequence is TGCGCCAGCAGCCCTACCTCAGGGATTGGCGGGGAGCTGTTTTTT.

In DNA, the CDR3 is TGTGCCTGGGAGACAGGGATGAACACTGAAGCTTTCTTT. It specifies CAWETGMNTEAFF. The chain carries TRBV30 and TRBJ1-1, with 7 bases matching TRBD1. The trim removed 5 bases at V and 0 bases at J, leaving 3 bases unmatched. The CDR3 consists of 13 residues. Germline CDR1 and CDR2: GTSNPN and SVGIG (reference sequence).

The V call is TRBV10-1, the J call TRBJ2-3; TRBD1 matches at 9 bases. This CDR3 comprises 14 residues. CDR1 is WNHNN and CDR2 is SYGVQD in the germline V gene (reference sequence). Trimming removed 6 bases from V and 4 bases from J; junction bases left unmatched: 5. This CDR3 is CASSPGQGSDTQYF. The CDR3 nucleotides read TGCGCCAGCAGCCCGGGACAGGGATCAGATACGCAGTATTTT.

Concerning this clone: The sample carries other DNA sequences with the same CDR3. The genes are TRBV30 and TRBJ1-5, with TRBD1 matching 9 bases. The V gene's germline CDR1 is GTSNPN and CDR2 SVGIG (reference sequence). This CDR3 is built from 13 residues. J gave up 6 bases and V 5 bases, and 5 bases lay outside the gene matches. The DNA for the CDR3 is TGTGCCTGGGCCGGGACAGGGAGTCAGCCCCAGCATTTT. Amino acids: CAWAGTGSQPQHF.

This clone came up a few times. The J gene is TRBJ2-7, the V gene TRBV6-5; D might be TRBD1 (6 bases). V was trimmed by 0 bases and J by 4 bases, leaving 10 bases between them. The CDR3 extends over 14 amino acids. The germline V gene has CDR1 MNHEY and CDR2 SVGAGI. In DNA form, the CDR3 reads TGTGCCAGCAGTTACTCGAGTCAGGGGTACGAGCAGTACTTC. The encoded protein is CASSYSSQGYEQYF.

The chain couples TRBV18 to TRBJ2-7; tentative D call: TRBD1 (5 bases). V gave up 4 bases and J gave up 2 bases, with 18 bases separating them. This CDR3 has 16 amino acids. Germline CDR1 reads KGHSH; CDR2 reads LQKENI. CDR3 DNA sequence: TGTGCCAGCTCACTGCGACAGAACCCGTCCACCTACGAGCAGTACTTC. This codes for CASSLRQNPSTYEQYF.

This clone was seen only a few times. The chain carries TRBV5-1 and TRBJ1-2, with TRBD1 matching over 7 bases. This CDR3 is built from 13 residues. V was clipped by 5 bases and J by 4 bases; unmatched bases: 5. The germline gives CDR1 SGHRS, CDR2 YFSETQ. CDR3 in amino acids: CASRSTGIYGYTF. The CDR3 nucleotides read TGCGCCAGCAGATCGACAGGGATCTATGGCTACACCTTC.

This clone was detected a few times. The chain employs TRBV10-1 and TRBJ2-5, with D possibly TRBD1 on 5 matching bases. The CDR3 consists of 14 residues. Looked up from germline, CDR1 is WNHNN and CDR2 is SYGVQD (reference sequence). Trimming pared 6 bases from V and 1 base from J, leaving 12 bases between. The CDR3 is CASSHRQGQETQYF. For the CDR3, the DNA is TGCGCCAGCAGCCATCGGCAGGGCCAAGAGACCCAGTACTTC.

Only a few counts were recorded for this clone. The chain employs TRBV20-1 and TRBJ1-5; D gene uncertain. Germline V CDR1 and CDR2: DFQATT, SNEGSKA (reference sequence). V was trimmed by 6 bases and J by 11 bases, leaving 8 bases between them. This CDR3 comprises 9 residues. In DNA, the CDR3 is TGCAGTGCCGGCCGGACCCAGCATTTT. Its protein is CSAGRTQHF.

The chain carries TRBV27 and TRBJ2-5; TRBD1 agrees at 11 bases. V lost 7 bases and J lost 3; bases outside the gene matches: 7. This CDR3 spans 15 amino acids. Germline loops: CDR1 MNHEY, CDR2 SMNVEV (reference sequence). CDR3 sequence reads: CASNFLGQGEETQYF. The CDR3 nucleotides read TGTGCCAGCAACTTCTTGGGACAGGGGGAAGAGACCCAGTACTTC.

The chain carries TRBV7-2 and TRBJ2-7; D gene ambiguous. This CDR3 comprises 13 residues. The germline V gene has CDR1 SGHTA and CDR2 FQGNSA. Trimming pared 0 bases from V and 5 bases from J, leaving 8 bases between. In DNA form, the CDR3 reads TGTGCCAGCAGCTTAGCGGGCCGAGACGAGCAGTACTTC. Its protein is CASSLAGRDEQYF.

Worth noting for this clone: Sequence at one end of the junction differs from germline and may be a read error. The V gene is TRBV7-7, the J gene TRBJ2-7; 7 bases match TRBD1. This CDR3 is 15 amino acids long. Germline CDR1 is SSHAT and CDR2 is FNYEAQ (reference sequence). CDR3: CASSLGAGGSYEQYF. DNA for the CDR3: TGTGCTAGCAGCTTAGGAGCAGGGGGATCTTACGAGCAGTACTTC.

The chain uses TRBV5-1 and TRBJ1-3; D is ambiguous. The CDR3 extends over 14 amino acids. Germline V gives CDR1 SGHRS, CDR2 YFSETQ. The V end was cut by 0 bases, the J end by 2 bases, with 6 bases between. This chain's CDR3 is CASSLGRPGNTIYF. CDR3 nucleotide sequence: TGCGCCAGCAGCTTGGGTCGTCCTGGAAACACCATATATTTT.

This chain connects TRBV19 to TRBJ2-4; perhaps D is TRBD1 or TRBD2 (6 bases each). Trimming left V 8 bases short and J 2 bases short, with 13 bases between. Germline CDR1 and CDR2: LNHDA and SQIVND (reference sequence). This CDR3 comprises 14 residues. CDR3 protein: CASGGGGTKNIQYF. The CDR3 DNA follows: TGTGCCAGTGGCGGAGGGGGAACCAAAAACATTCAGTACTTC.

The CDR3 spells CASSWGNTQYF. The CDR3 nucleotides are TGCGCCAGCAGCTGGGGAAATACGCAGTATTTT. The rearrangement links TRBV5-1 to TRBJ2-3; D gene unclear. Germline V gene lookup returns CDR1 SGHRS and CDR2 YFSETQ. The ends were cut back, 3 bases at V and 7 bases at J, with 6 bases in the middle. CDR3 length equals 11 residues.

The V and J genes are TRBV2 and TRBJ1-2; 7 bases match TRBD1. Germline V gene sequence: CDR1 SNHLY, CDR2 FYNNEI. J lost 6 bases, V lost 6 bases, and 4 bases had no gene match. The CDR3 is 12 amino acids. The CDR3 loop reads CASRGQGDGYTF. The CDR3 bases are TGTGCCAGCAGAGGGCAGGGGGATGGCTACACCTTC.

This rearrangement joins TRBV7-3 to TRBJ2-5, with D perhaps matching TRBD2 (7 bases). CDR1 and CDR2 from the germline V gene are SGHTA and FQGTGA. This CDR3 is built from 14 residues. V lost 5 bases to trimming and J lost 3 bases, with 13 bases between them. The CDR3 DNA sequence: TGTGCCAGCAGCCAGGGGCTAGCGGAAGAGACCCAGTACTTC. As protein: CASSQGLAEETQYF.

This clone occurred a few times. This chain connects TRBV5-6 to TRBJ2-7; no firm D call. V lost 2 bases, J lost 9 bases, and 15 bases lay in between. The CDR3 consists of 13 residues. Per the germline V gene, CDR1 is SGHDT and CDR2 is YYEEEE. The CDR3 is CASSLSRSGRQYF. The CDR3 coding sequence is TGTGCCAGCAGCTTAAGCCGGTCGGGCAGGCAGTACTTC.

This sequence joins TRBV5-4 and TRBJ1-3; D ambiguous. The CDR3 contains 15 residues. Trimming took 4 bases from V and 0 from J, leaving 11 bases between them. Germline values: CDR1 SGHNT, CDR2 YYREEE (reference sequence). CDR3 protein: CASSPAGNSGNTIYF. The CDR3 nucleotides are TGTGCCAGCAGCCCAGCAGGAAACTCTGGAAACACCATATATTTT.

The rearrangement uses TRBV6-5 and TRBJ1-1, with 8 bases fitting TRBD1. The CDR3 sequence is 15 residues long. Germline loops: CDR1 MNHEY, CDR2 SVGAGI. J gave up 0 bases and V 6 bases, and 6 bases lay outside the gene matches. The CDR3 nucleotides read TGTGCCAGCAGCCGACGACAGGGGATGAACACTGAAGCTTTCTTT. It translates to CASSRRQGMNTEAFF.

The V gene is TRBV10-3, the J gene TRBJ2-1; D gene ambiguous. The V end lost 0 bases, the J end lost 7 bases, and 10 bases lay between the germline ends. Germline V gene lookup returns CDR1 ENHRY and CDR2 SYGVKD. The CDR3 consists of 14 residues. CDR3 DNA sequence: TGTGCCATCAGTGAGTCGTGGACCCAGAATGAGCAGTTCTTC. This encodes CAISESWTQNEQFF.

In its sample, this clone was seen a few times. The chain couples TRBV29-1 to TRBJ2-7; D call uncertain. The CDR3 contains 12 residues. CDR1 SQVTM and CDR2 ANQGSEA come from the germline V gene. V gave up 3 bases and J gave up 2 bases, with 8 bases separating them. In DNA, the CDR3 is TGCAGCGTTGAGAACAGTGCCTACGAGCAGTACTTC. Translation gives CSVENSAYEQYF.

The genes are TRBV30 and TRBJ1-4; TRBD1 aligns across 7 bases. Germline CDR1 and CDR2: GTSNPN and SVGIG (reference sequence). V dropped 2 bases and J dropped 3; count of bases not matched to a gene: 3. The CDR3 covers 14 residues. In DNA, the CDR3 is TGTGCCTGGAGTTTGACAGGGCCTAATGAAAAACTGTTTTTT. Translation: CAWSLTGPNEKLFF.

This clone was counted between two and nine times. The chain couples TRBV29-1 to TRBJ2-5, with 7 bases that match TRBD1. The CDR3 length is 13 residues. Trimming at V came to 4 bases and at J to 0 bases, leaving 2 bases not matched to a gene. Germline V lookup: CDR1 SQVTM, CDR2 ANQGSEA. The CDR3 sequence is CSVVTGDQETQYF. The DNA for the CDR3 is TGCAGCGTTGTAACAGGGGACCAAGAGACCCAGTACTTC.